This TCR beta chain was retrieved from a study of post-analysis software for immune sequencing data. On the study more broadly: The courses of disease that were included comprised relapsing-remitting, secondary progressive and progressive-relapsing multiple sclerosis.

Each TCR beta cDNA library carried unique molecular identifiers. About 460,000 cDNA molecules were obtained from roughly 0.93 to 9.6 million T cells. TCRdb independently ran MiXCR on the PCR reads; one entry per CDR3 protein. The sample has 600,000 to 750,000 distinct CDR3 sequences; 55% to 60% are singletons. Findings and limits, study-wide: When compared against controls, multiple sclerosis patients showed significantly lower normalized Chao1 diversity. F-measure co-clustering was strong for batch-matched samples.

Comments on this clonotype: Its antigen is not known.

Source material: blood. This TCR was sampled from a girl aged 2 to 9 with multiple sclerosis.

The CDR3 DNA is TGTGCCAGCAGCCCGGGCGGGACAGGGACAGGCTACACCTTC. This translates into CASSPGGTGTGYTF. The chain uses TRBV12-3 or TRBV12-4 and TRBJ1-2; 9 positions match TRBD1. The CDR3 sequence is 14 residues long. The trim removed 6 bases at V and 8 bases at J, leaving 10 bases unmatched.